This TCR beta chain is drawn from a study of shared clonotypes between healthy human individuals. This CDR3 contains 14 residues. Trimming stripped 7 bases from V and 8 bases from J, with 20 bases between. Germline V gene data show CDR1 as SQVTM and CDR2 as ANQGSEA. Clones were sequenced by immunoSEQ multiplex PCR, and TCRdb holds only the in-frame ones, with some missing. The sample records 2 million to 2.5 million clones, approximately 94% being singletons. The receptor's source is a man younger than 35 in good health. The rearrangement uses TRBV29-1 and TRBJ1-4; possible D gene TRBD1, 6 bases. The sequenced sample consisted of naive CD4+ T cells sorted from blood. Subset described: CD45RA+ positively selected. The CDR3 DNA sequence: TGCAGCGCTGGTGGGCAGGGGCTCGGGGAAAAACTGTTTTTT. Its protein product is CSAGGQGLGEKLFF.